The 2 T cell receptor beta chains below all came from one sample that was sequenced in a study of shared clonotypes between healthy human individuals. Profiled with immunoSEQ multiplex PCR; TCRdb holds only in-frame clones, not every one. The table shows 2 million or so clones, with approximately 94% occurring only once. CD45RO-negative cells were positively selected for CCR7, leaving out terminally differentiated effector memory CD45RA+ cells. The sequenced sample consisted of naive CD8+ T cells sorted from blood. Receptors originate from a man between 18 and 29 years old in good health.

The chain has TRBV7-9 and TRBJ2-3, with D unresolved. From germline, CDR1 is SEHNR and CDR2 FQNEAQ (reference sequence). CDR3 size: 14 residues. The V and J ends lost 1 base and 3 bases respectively, with 8 bases between them. For the CDR3, the DNA is TGTGCCAGCAGCTTAGTGACCCAAACAGATACGCAGTATTTT. It is translated as CASSLVTQTDTQYF.

This chain connects TRBV27 to TRBJ2-2, with D tentatively TRBD1 or TRBD2 (5 bases each). Germline values: CDR1 MNHEY, CDR2 SMNVEV (reference sequence). Trimming took off 8 bases at V and 6 bases at J, with 13 bases between the two ends. The CDR3 runs to 13 residues. CDR3 DNA sequence: TGTGCCAGCGCCCTCATGGGGGCCGGGGAGCTGTTTTTT. This codes for CASALMGAGELFF.